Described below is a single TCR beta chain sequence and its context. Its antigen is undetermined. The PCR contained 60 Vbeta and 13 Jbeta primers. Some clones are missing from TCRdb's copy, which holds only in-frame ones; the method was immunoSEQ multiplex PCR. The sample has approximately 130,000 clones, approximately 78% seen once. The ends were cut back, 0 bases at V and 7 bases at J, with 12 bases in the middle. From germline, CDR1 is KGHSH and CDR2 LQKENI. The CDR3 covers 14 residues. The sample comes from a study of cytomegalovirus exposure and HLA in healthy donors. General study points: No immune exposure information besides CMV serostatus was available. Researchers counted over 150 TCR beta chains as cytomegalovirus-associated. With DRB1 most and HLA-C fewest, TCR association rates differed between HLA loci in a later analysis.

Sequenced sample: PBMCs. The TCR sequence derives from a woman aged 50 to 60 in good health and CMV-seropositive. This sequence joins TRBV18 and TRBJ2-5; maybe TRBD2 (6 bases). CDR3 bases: TGTGCCAGCTCACCACCGGTCAGGGAGGTGACCCAGTACTTC. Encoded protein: CASSPPVREVTQYF.